This entry concerns a single T cell receptor beta chain. This sample was included in a study of T cell changes during pregnancy in multiple sclerosis. CDR3 length: 13 amino acids. Germline V gene sequence: CDR1 LNHDA, CDR2 SQIVND (reference sequence). J was trimmed by 5 bases and V by 5 bases; bases with no gene match: 2. This table comes from immunoSEQ multiplex PCR, and its TCRdb copy is limited to in-frame clones, with some not included. Here the sample spans 70,000 to 90,000 clones, roughly 93% being singletons. The origin of this receptor is a female donor in good health, enrolled as a control in a pregnancy study. This material consisted of peripheral blood, taken in the second trimester of pregnancy. This chain uses TRBV19 with TRBJ2-1; TRBD1 agrees at 8 bases. CDR3 in DNA: TGTGCCAGTAGTGGACAGGGCCACAATGAGCAGTTCTTC. It encodes CASSGQGHNEQFF.